One and the same sample provided the 30 T cell receptor beta chains below, sequenced in a study of early T cells in non-severe SARS-CoV-2 infection. TCRdb processed the 5' RACE reads anew with MiXCR; each CDR3 protein has one entry. The data hold around 58,000 distinct CDR3 sequences, with approximately 15% observed a single time. Sequencing used whole blood, obtained at baseline. Receptor source: an adult who was a healthcare worker with PCR-confirmed SARS-CoV-2 infection or an uninfected control (not recorded which).

In its sample, this clonotype was seen a few times. The gene calls are TRBV5-1 and TRBJ2-5; 8 nucleotides align to TRBD2. The CDR3 runs 17 residues. Trimming removed 4 bases from V and 0 bases from J; junction bases left unmatched: 11. Germline assignment: CDR1 SGHRS and CDR2 YFSETQ. The CDR3 region is CASSASLGAGDQETQYF. The CDR3 DNA is TGCGCCAGCAGCGCGAGTTTGGGAGCGGGAGACCAAGAGACCCAGTACTTC.

The DNA of the CDR3 is TGTGCCAGCTCACCACAGGATGAGCAGTTCTTC. This sequence encodes CASSPQDEQFF. This rearrangement joins TRBV18 to TRBJ2-1; D remains unclear. The CDR3 is 11 residues long. Trimming removed 1 base from V and 8 bases from J, with 3 bases in between. CDR1 and CDR2 from the germline V gene are KGHSH and LQKENI.

Many counts were recorded for this clonotype. CDR3 bases: TGTGCCAGCTCCTCTGCAGGACGGGAGGGCCGATACGAGCAGTACTTC. Translating it yields CASSSAGREGRYEQYF. The chain combines TRBV28 with TRBJ2-7; 8 positions match TRBD2. This CDR3 is built from 16 residues. The germline V gene has CDR1 MDHEN and CDR2 SYDVKM. The ends lost 8 bases at V and 4 bases at J; junction bases unmatched: 16. The complete variable domain, with remaining parts taken from reference TRBV28 and TRBJ2-7, reads DVKVTQSSRYLVKRTGEKVFLECVQDMDHENMFWYRQDPGLGLRLIYFSYDVKMKEKGDIPEGYSVSREKKERFSLILESASTNQTSMYLCASSSAGREGRYEQYFGPGTRLTVT.

This clonotype was recorded many times. The chain recombines TRBV9 with TRBJ2-4; D is ambiguous. In germline, CDR1 is SGDLS, CDR2 YYNGEE. Deletions cut 1 base from V and 4 bases from J, with 18 bases between. The CDR3 runs 17 residues. For the CDR3, the DNA is TGTGCCAGCAGCGTACGCGGCGACGCGACATCGAAAAACATTCAGTACTTC. Translating gives CASSVRGDATSKNIQYF.

This clonotype has a handful of counts. The genes are TRBV7-9 and TRBJ2-3; 7 bases agree with TRBD2. The CDR3 covers 15 residues. J lost 3 bases, V lost 2 bases, and 5 bases had no gene match. Germline loops: CDR1 SEHNR, CDR2 FQNEAQ (reference sequence). The CDR3, as DNA: TGTGCCAGCAGCTTAACCAGCGGGGTAACAGATACGCAGTATTTT. As protein: CASSLTSGVTDTQYF.

This clonotype was seen ten or more times. The chain has TRBV27 and TRBJ1-1; D is perhaps TRBD1 (5 bases). Trimming stripped 2 bases from V and 1 base from J, with 5 bases between. The CDR3 is 13 residues long. The germline V gene has CDR1 MNHEY and CDR2 SMNVEV (reference sequence). DNA of the CDR3: TGTGCCAGCAGTTTACAGGGGAACACTGAAGCTTTCTTT. The encoded protein is CASSLQGNTEAFF.

This clonotype was counted only a few times. The rearrangement uses TRBV3-1 and TRBJ1-1; D is undetermined. This CDR3 has 13 amino acids. V was cut by 4 bases and J by 8 bases, with 14 bases left in between. Germline V gene lookup returns CDR1 LGHDT and CDR2 YNNKEL (reference sequence). Here the CDR3 DNA reads TGTGCCAGCAGCCTTCGAAAGGGTGGGGAAGCTTTCTTT. Its protein is CASSLRKGGEAFF.

This clonotype was counted between two and nine times. The chain couples TRBV28 to TRBJ1-2, with no clear D. Trimming pared 6 bases from V and 2 bases from J, leaving 16 bases between. In germline, CDR1 is MDHEN, CDR2 SYDVKM. The CDR3 has 15 amino acids. The CDR3 here is CASSFSGVLNYGYTF. For the CDR3, the DNA is TGTGCCAGCAGCTTTTCGGGAGTATTAAACTATGGCTACACCTTC.

This clonotype appeared many times. V and J are TRBV12-3 or TRBV12-4 and TRBJ2-4; D is unclear. V was clipped by 8 bases and J by 4 bases, with 12 bases between them. CDR3 length: 13 amino acids. CDR3: CASAIERKNIQYF. The CDR3 DNA reads TGTGCCAGCGCCATCGAGCGAAAAAACATTCAGTACTTC.

This clonotype came up once. This sequence joins TRBV7-2 and TRBJ1-4; D gene unclear. V shed 7 bases and J shed 0 bases, with 12 bases lying between them. Germline CDR1 and CDR2: SGHTA and FQGNSA. This CDR3 has 15 residues. The DNA of the CDR3 is TGTGCCAGCACCCTGAGGAGTACAACTAATGAAAAACTGTTTTTT. As protein: CASTLRSTTNEKLFF.

V is TRBV7-9 and J is TRBJ2-1, with 9 bases fitting TRBD2. From germline, CDR1 is SEHNR and CDR2 FQNEAQ (reference sequence). CDR3 length equals 13 residues. Trimming cost V 6 bases and J 7 bases; bases outside gene matches: 4. CDR3 sequence (DNA): TGTGCCAGCAGGCCTAGCGGGATAAATGAGCAGTTCTTC. Translating gives CASRPSGINEQFF.

V usage is TRBV3-1 and J usage is TRBJ1-2; 9 nucleotides align to TRBD1. CDR1 and CDR2 from the germline V gene are LGHDT and YNNKEL (reference sequence). V shed 2 bases and J 6 bases; nucleotides not matched to a gene: 4. This CDR3 spans 14 amino acids. The CDR3 region is CASSQSGTGNGYTF. As DNA, the CDR3 is TGTGCCAGCAGCCAATCCGGGACAGGGAATGGCTACACCTTC.

The V and J genes are TRBV11-2 and TRBJ2-7; no clear D gene. The germline V and J ends were trimmed by 5 bases and 0 bases, with 11 bases remaining between them. Germline CDR1 and CDR2: SGHAT and FQNNGV. This CDR3 region has 14 residues. The CDR3 nucleotides read TGTGCCAGCAGCCAGGACCCGAGCTCCTACGAGCAGTACTTC. It codes for CASSQDPSSYEQYF.

This clonotype occurred a few times. The chain links TRBV7-2 to TRBJ2-7, with a possible D match to TRBD2 (6 bases). V lost 5 bases and J lost 4, with 15 bases in between. CDR1 and CDR2 from the germline V gene are SGHTA and FQGNSA. The CDR3 covers 14 residues. CDR3 region: CASSPRDFTYEQYF. The CDR3 DNA follows: TGTGCCAGCAGCCCTCGGGACTTTACATACGAGCAGTACTTC.

V gene TRBV12-3 or TRBV12-4 combines with J gene TRBJ2-7; possibly TRBD1 for D (5 bases). This CDR3 has 14 residues. Deletions cut 3 bases from V and 3 bases from J, with 12 bases between. The DNA for the CDR3 is TGTGCCAGCAGTTTCGTGGCAGGGAACTACGAGCAGTACTTC. Amino acid sequence: CASSFVAGNYEQYF.

The sample holds a few counts of this clonotype. The gene calls are TRBV18 and TRBJ2-7; either TRBD1 or TRBD2 may fit D (5 bases each). The ends were cut back, 0 bases at V and 3 bases at J, with 12 bases in the middle. The CDR3 contains 15 residues. Looked up from germline, CDR1 is KGHSH and CDR2 is LQKENI. The CDR3 nucleotides read TGTGCCAGCTCACCACCCGGGACGCCCATCTACGAGCAGTACTTC. Translating it yields CASSPPGTPIYEQYF. The full variable domain, rest sourced from reference TRBV18 and TRBJ2-7, is NAGVMQNPRHLVRRRGQEARLRCSPMKGHSHVYWYRQLPEEGLKFMVYLQKENIIDESGMPKERFSAEFPKEGPSILRIQQVVRGDSAAYFCASSPPGTPIYEQYFGPGTRLTVT.

In this sample, this clonotype turned up a few times. The chain carries TRBV7-8 and TRBJ2-3, with 7 nucleotides matching TRBD2. Germline CDR1 and CDR2: SGHVS and FQNEAQ. The CDR3 covers 15 residues. The V gene end was trimmed by 7 bases and the J gene end by 1 base; junction bases not matched to a gene: 8. In DNA, the CDR3 is TGTGCCAGCACGAATCAGGGAGGGGGCACAGATACGCAGTATTTT. It codes for CASTNQGGGTDTQYF. Variable domain in full (rest from reference TRBV7-8 and TRBJ2-3): GAGVSQSPRYKVAKRGQDVALRCDPISGHVSLFWYQQALGQGPEFLTYFQNEAQLDKSGLPSDRFFAERPEGSVSTLKIQRTQQEDSAVYLCASTNQGGGTDTQYFGPGTRLTVL.

The gene calls are TRBV5-4 and TRBJ2-5, with D tentatively TRBD1 (6 bases). The germline gives CDR1 SGHNT, CDR2 YYREEE (reference sequence). The CDR3 length is 14 residues. With 3 bases removed from V and 1 base from J, the gap between germline ends came to 10 bases. The CDR3 region is CASSSEQGQETQYF. CDR3 nucleotide sequence: TGTGCCAGCAGCTCGGAACAGGGCCAAGAGACCCAGTACTTC.

This clonotype has ten or more counts. The V gene is TRBV21-1, the J gene TRBJ1-1; whether TRBD1, the table's D call, matches the DNA was not checked. TRBV21-1 is a listed pseudogene. CDR3 length: 15 amino acids. Here the CDR3 reads CASTTDSPVNTEAFF. The CDR3 DNA follows: TGTGCCAGCACCACCGACAGCCCCGTGAACACTGAAGCTTTCTTT.

This clonotype was seen more than once but under ten times. The chain recombines TRBV12-3 or TRBV12-4 with TRBJ2-3, with D unresolved. The CDR3 is 11 amino acids. The germline V and J ends were trimmed by 3 bases and 5 bases, with 3 bases remaining between them. CDR3 in amino acids: CASSLVDTQYF. The CDR3 region has the DNA TGTGCCAGCAGTTTGGTAGATACGCAGTATTTT.

This clonotype appeared a few times. The rearrangement links TRBV24-1 to TRBJ2-7; no clear D gene. V dropped 2 bases and J dropped 2 bases, with 9 bases sitting between them. The germline CDR1 and CDR2 sequences are KGHDR and SFDVKD. This CDR3 has 14 residues. In DNA form, the CDR3 reads TGTGCCACCAGTGATTGGGCCAGTCCCTACGAGCAGTACTTC. Protein sequence: CATSDWASPYEQYF.

This clonotype was seen ten or more times. The chain carries TRBV6-2 or TRBV6-3 and TRBJ1-5; unclear D gene. The CDR3 totals 17 residues. CDR1 is MNHEY, CDR2 SVGEGT, per germline. Trimming cost V 5 bases and J 6 bases, with 23 bases left between them. The CDR3 sequence: CASSGPAPIPIGQPQHF. CDR3 nucleotides: TGTGCCAGCAGTGGCCCCGCACCGATCCCGATAGGTCAGCCCCAGCATTTT.

This clonotype was seen a handful of times. The chain has TRBV3-1 and TRBJ1-5, with TRBD1 matching 7 bases. The ends lost 4 bases at V and 5 bases at J; junction bases unmatched: 8. The CDR3 sequence is 15 residues long. Germline CDR1 reads LGHDT; CDR2 reads YNNKEL (reference sequence). CDR3 sequence: CASSLTPGGDQPQHF. The CDR3 region has the DNA TGTGCCAGCAGCCTCACACCAGGGGGTGATCAGCCCCAGCATTTT.

This clonotype was observed a handful of times. The chain is built from TRBV5-4 and TRBJ2-7; TRBD1 might be the D (5 bases). V lost 3 bases and J lost 1, with 14 bases in between. Germline CDR1 SGHNT, CDR2 YYREEE (reference sequence). The CDR3 covers 15 residues. This CDR3 is CASSSGSILSYEQYF. As DNA, the CDR3 is TGTGCCAGCAGCTCAGGGTCAATCCTGTCCTACGAGCAGTACTTC.

This clonotype was seen ten or more times. The chain combines TRBV12-3 or TRBV12-4 with TRBJ2-1; D unresolved. The CDR3 covers 12 residues. Between the trimmed V and J ends, which lost 10 bases and 2 bases, there was a span of 9 bases. The CDR3 nucleotides read TGTGCCACCCAAAGAACCTACAATGAGCAGTTCTTC. Translated: CATQRTYNEQFF.

The chain joins TRBV20-1 to TRBJ2-7; TRBD2 aligns across 8 bases. Germline CDR1 reads DFQATT; CDR2 reads SNEGSKA (reference sequence). The length of the CDR3 is 13 residues. V gave up 6 bases and J gave up 0 bases; unmatched junction bases: 4. The CDR3 DNA sequence: TGCAGTGCGGAGCGGGGGAGCTCCTACGAGCAGTACTTC. It translates to CSAERGSSYEQYF.

The table lists this clonotype with many counts. The chain couples TRBV7-3 to TRBJ2-6; 9 bases are shared with TRBD1. Per the germline V gene, CDR1 is SGHTA and CDR2 is FQGTGA. J gave up 4 bases and V 7 bases, and 8 bases lay outside the gene matches. The CDR3 has 16 amino acids. The CDR3 protein is CASTPGQGSGANVLTF. The CDR3, as DNA: TGTGCCAGCACCCCGGGACAGGGATCCGGGGCCAACGTCCTGACTTTC.

In its sample, this clonotype was seen a few times. The rearrangement joins TRBV7-8 to TRBJ2-1; 14 bases map to TRBD2. The CDR3 runs 18 residues. CDR1 SGHVS and CDR2 FQNEAQ come from the germline V gene. Trimming cost V 1 base and J 4 bases; bases outside gene matches: 6. DNA of the CDR3: TGTGCCAGCAGCTTAGAGGGACTAGCGGGAGCCCCGTACAATGAGCAGTTCTTC. It encodes CASSLEGLAGAPYNEQFF.

In this sample, this clonotype turned up many times. This rearrangement joins TRBV12-3 or TRBV12-4 to TRBJ1-2; D ambiguous. V lost 3 bases, J lost 2 bases, and 4 bases lay in between. The CDR3 consists of 12 residues. The CDR3 here is CASSFGNYGYTF. CDR3 coding DNA: TGTGCCAGCAGTTTCGGCAACTATGGCTACACCTTC.

The gene calls are TRBV6-5 and TRBJ2-7; either TRBD1 or TRBD2 may fit D (5 bases each). V lost 3 bases, J lost 4 bases, and 19 bases lay in between. The germline gives CDR1 MNHEY, CDR2 SVGAGI. This CDR3 has 16 residues. CDR3 loop: CASSYTGTVGRYEQYF. CDR3 nucleotide sequence: TGTGCCAGCAGTTATACGGGGACGGTAGGTCGGTACGAGCAGTACTTC.